A single sample is the source of the 31 T cell receptor beta chains below, sequenced in a study of blood T cells in healthy people across ages. Then a second PCR, running about 6 to 11 cycles, was carried out with a sample-barcoded 5' primer and a J-beta primer mix. From the 5' RACE reads, TCRdb called clonotypes with MiXCR, one entry per CDR3 protein. The sample carries roughly 730,000 distinct CDR3 sequences, roughly three fifths recorded once. Source material: blood. These receptors all stem from a man between 40 and 49 years old in good health.

This clonotype was recorded a few times. The chain employs TRBV29-1 and TRBJ2-5, with a weak D call TRBD1 (6 bases). The CDR3 is 12 amino acids. Trimming took off 4 bases at V and 3 bases at J, with 9 bases between the two ends. Germline V gene sequence: CDR1 SQVTM, CDR2 ANQGSEA. Here the CDR3 reads CSVGHREETQYF. As DNA, the CDR3 is TGCAGCGTTGGGCACAGGGAAGAGACCCAGTACTTC.

V gene TRBV4-1 combines with J gene TRBJ2-5, with 8 positions matching TRBD2. V was pared by 1 base and J by 1 base, with 5 bases of the junction left unmatched. This CDR3 is 16 amino acids long. The V gene's germline CDR1 is MGHRA and CDR2 YSYEKL. CDR3 DNA: TGCGCCAGCAGCCAAGCGGGGCTAGCGGGCCAAGAGACCCAGTACTTC. This gives the protein CASSQAGLAGQETQYF.

V is TRBV6-6 and J is TRBJ2-1, with 8 bases identical to TRBD1. CDR3 size: 17 residues. The V gene end was trimmed by 4 bases and the J gene end by 6 bases; junction bases not matched to a gene: 14. The germline V gene has CDR1 MNHNY and CDR2 SVGAGI (reference sequence). The CDR3 loop is CASSFFLGQGSGNEQFF. The DNA of the CDR3 is TGTGCCAGCAGTTTCTTCCTCGGACAGGGAAGCGGCAATGAGCAGTTCTTC.

In DNA form, the CDR3 reads TGCAGCGTTGTCGAAGGACAGGGAGGAGGGAGGGCTTTCTTT. It encodes CSVVEGQGGGRAFF. The J gene is TRBJ1-1, the V gene TRBV29-1; 8 bases map to TRBD1. V gave up 4 bases and J gave up 11 bases; unmatched junction bases: 15. This CDR3 comprises 14 residues. CDR1 is SQVTM, CDR2 ANQGSEA, per germline.

The J gene is TRBJ2-1, the V gene TRBV20-1, with 9 bases identical to TRBD2. There are 15 residues in the CDR3. V gave up 4 bases and J gave up 3 bases; unmatched junction bases: 7. Germline CDR1 and CDR2: DFQATT and SNEGSKA (reference sequence). The CDR3 is CSAINIAGVYNEQFF. DNA for the CDR3: TGCAGTGCTATAAACATAGCGGGAGTCTACAATGAGCAGTTCTTC.

V is TRBV2 and J is TRBJ2-3; 14 nucleotides match TRBD2. V trimming: 7 bases; J trimming: 9 bases; junction bases outside the gene matches: 18. The V gene's germline CDR1 is SNHLY and CDR2 FYNNEI. The CDR3 runs to 18 residues. This chain's CDR3 is CASIPSSTSGGAMPTQYF. For the CDR3, the DNA is TGTGCCAGCATCCCCTCGTCGACTAGCGGGGGGGCAATGCCAACGCAGTATTTT.

The table lists this clonotype with a count of one. J is TRBJ1-6 and V is TRBV7-9; tentative D call: TRBD1 (5 bases). The CDR3 runs 18 residues. Germline values: CDR1 SEHNR, CDR2 FQNEAQ (reference sequence). V lost 5 bases to trimming and J lost 9 bases, with 26 bases between them. The CDR3 nucleotides read TGTGCCAGCAGCCCGCAAAGAGGGGCTGTGGCCTACGGTTCACCCCTCCACTTT. Translation gives CASSPQRGAVAYGSPLHF.

CDR3 in amino acids: CATSDPTPRAGPQETQYF. As DNA, the CDR3 is TGTGCCACCAGTGACCCCACCCCTCGAGCGGGGCCCCAAGAGACCCAGTACTTC. V usage is TRBV24-1 and J usage is TRBJ2-5, with 7 positions matching TRBD2. Germline-derived CDR1 and CDR2 are KGHDR and SFDVKD. The J segment lost 1 base and the V segment lost 4 bases, leaving 14 bases of the junction unmatched. CDR3 size: 18 residues.

This clonotype was recorded a few times. V usage is TRBV5-1 and J usage is TRBJ2-3, with D perhaps matching TRBD2 (6 bases). Germline V gene lookup returns CDR1 SGHRS and CDR2 YFSETQ. V was cut by 5 bases and J by 2 bases, with 18 bases left in between. CDR3 size: 16 residues. The CDR3 bases are TGCGCCAGCAGTCCCGGGACTTTCTCCTTCACAGATACGCAGTATTTT. Translation: CASSPGTFSFTDTQYF.

This chain connects TRBV12-3 or TRBV12-4 to TRBJ2-5, with 7 nucleotides matching TRBD1. Trimming at V came to 7 bases and at J to 3 bases, leaving 5 bases not matched to a gene. CDR3 length: 13 amino acids. CDR3 nucleotides: TGTGCCAGCAACCCTGACAGGGAAGAGACCCAGTACTTC. Residues: CASNPDREETQYF.

This chain links TRBV30 with TRBJ1-1; D not certain. Germline CDR1 reads GTSNPN; CDR2 reads SVGIG (reference sequence). The CDR3 spans 12 residues. V lost 5 bases, J lost 6 bases, and 13 bases lay in between. The CDR3 here is CAWGIGRAEAFF. CDR3 coding DNA: TGTGCCTGGGGAATCGGGAGGGCTGAAGCTTTCTTT.

This clonotype was detected a few times. The chain combines TRBV29-1 with TRBJ1-5; a weak D match, TRBD1 (5 bases). Trimming removed 6 bases at V and 5 bases at J, with 14 bases between. CDR1 is SQVTM and CDR2 is ANQGSEA in the germline V gene. The CDR3 is made up of 13 amino acids. The CDR3, as DNA: TGCAGCGTCAAGACGGTGGGGGATCAGCCCCAGCATTTT. This gives the protein CSVKTVGDQPQHF.

Comments on this clonotype: The junction departs from the called germline gene at one end, perhaps through a read error. This sequence joins TRBV7-2 and TRBJ1-2; no reliable D call. The CDR3 contains 15 residues. Germline assignment: CDR1 SGHTA and CDR2 FQGNSA. The CDR3: CASGLGHLANYGYTF. The CDR3 DNA is TGTGCCAGCGGCTTAGGCCACCTAGCTAACTATGGCTACACCTTC.

The CDR3 sequence is CASSLSGGGAYGYTF. CDR3 nucleotide sequence: TGTGCCAGCAGTTTATCTGGCGGAGGTGCCTATGGCTACACCTTC. The chain employs TRBV27 and TRBJ1-2; no reliable D call. With 0 bases removed from V and 4 bases from J, the gap between germline ends came to 12 bases. There are 15 residues in the CDR3. CDR1 is MNHEY and CDR2 is SMNVEV in the germline V gene (reference sequence).

V and J are TRBV6-2 or TRBV6-3 and TRBJ2-5; 12 nucleotides align to TRBD2. The germline gives CDR1 MNHEY, CDR2 SVGEGT. The CDR3 runs to 16 residues. V was pared by 5 bases and J by 11 bases, with 15 bases of the junction left unmatched. CDR3 in amino acids: CASSTSGRTGGNEQYF. The CDR3 bases are TGTGCCAGCAGTACTAGCGGGAGGACCGGGGGCAATGAGCAGTACTTC.

The J gene is TRBJ2-7, the V gene TRBV7-3; 7 bases fit TRBD1. CDR1 and CDR2 (germline): SGHTA, FQGTGA. The CDR3 covers 14 residues. Trimming cost V 1 base and J 9 bases; bases outside gene matches: 9. The DNA of the CDR3 is TGTGCCAGCAGCTTAAGTGGGACAGCAGATACGCAGTACTTC. Protein: CASSLSGTADTQYF. Full variable domain (missing parts from reference TRBV7-3 and TRBJ2-7): GAGVSQTPSNKVTEKGKYVELRCDPISGHTALYWYRQSLGQGPEFLIYFQGTGAADDSGLPNDRFFAVRPEGSVSTLKIQRTERGDSAVYLCASSLSGTADTQYFGPGTRLTVT.

The chain employs TRBV4-3 and TRBJ1-6; no reliable D call. The V gene lost 0 bases and the J gene lost 8 bases, with 8 bases spanning the gap. Germline CDR1 is LGHNA and CDR2 is YSLEER. The CDR3 totals 14 residues. DNA of the CDR3: TGCGCCAGCAGCCAAGATCGAATTCATTCACCCCTCCACTTT. Translated: CASSQDRIHSPLHF.

This clonotype has just a few counts. This chain connects TRBV12-3 or TRBV12-4 to TRBJ2-6; TRBD1 or TRBD2 may be the D gene (5 bases each). This CDR3 region has 16 residues. V lost 5 bases to trimming and J lost 4 bases, with 15 bases between them. The CDR3 spells CASSTNGANGANVLTF. In DNA form, the CDR3 reads TGTGCCAGCAGTACAAACGGGGCGAACGGGGCCAACGTCCTGACTTTC.

This clonotype has only a few counts. The chain is built from TRBV6-1 and TRBJ2-3, with a tentative D call TRBD2 (6 bases). V was shortened by 3 bases and J by 2 bases, with 21 bases between the two germline ends. The CDR3 loop spans 18 amino acids. Germline V gene data show CDR1 as MNHNS and CDR2 as SASEGT. The CDR3 DNA reads TGTGCCAGCAGTGAGACCTGGGACTCCAGTTTCGCCACAGATACGCAGTATTTT. It codes for CASSETWDSSFATDTQYF.

V and J are TRBV4-1 and TRBJ1-1; 8 nucleotides line up with TRBD1. V dropped 2 bases and J dropped 0; count of bases not matched to a gene: 8. Germline V gene data show CDR1 as MGHRA and CDR2 as YSYEKL. CDR3 size: 17 residues. CDR3 sequence (DNA): TGCGCCAGCAGCCAACGATTACAGGGGGTCATGAACACTGAAGCTTTCTTT. Amino acids: CASSQRLQGVMNTEAFF.

V and J are TRBV7-9 and TRBJ2-7; D is possibly TRBD1 (6 bases). V was shortened by 5 bases and J by 1 base, with 12 bases between the two germline ends. Germline V lookup: CDR1 SEHNR, CDR2 FQNEAQ (reference sequence). The CDR3 is 14 amino acids. Here the CDR3 reads CASSPRGSSYEQYF. As DNA, the CDR3 is TGTGCCAGCAGCCCAAGGGGGAGTTCCTACGAGCAGTACTTC.

Comments on this clonotype: The junction and the germline gene differ at one end; a read error may be behind it. The V and J genes are TRBV14 and TRBJ2-4, with 7 bases aligning to TRBD2. The closer fit of TRBJ2-5 to the DNA end suggests the J call may be wrong. The V gene's germline CDR1 is SGHDN and CDR2 FVKESK. This CDR3 is 15 amino acids long. The CDR3 loop reads CAGSLIGRDEETQYF. For the CDR3, the DNA is TGTGCCGGCAGCCTAATTGGGAGGGACGAAGAGACCCAGTACTTC.

This clonotype was seen a few times. The V gene is TRBV7-3, the J gene TRBJ2-5; the D gene is possibly TRBD1 (5 bases). The CDR3 covers 13 residues. The germline CDR1 and CDR2 sequences are SGHTA and FQGTGA. V was trimmed by 5 bases and J by 7 bases, leaving 14 bases between them. The CDR3 bases are TGTGCCAGCAGCCCTGGGGCGGATGCGACCCAGTACTTC. Translated, it gives CASSPGADATQYF.

The chain is built from TRBV7-3 and TRBJ2-3; D might be TRBD1 or TRBD2, each matching 5 bases. Between the trimmed V and J ends, which lost 5 bases and 10 bases, there was a span of 19 bases. Per the germline V gene, CDR1 is SGHTA and CDR2 is FQGTGA. The CDR3 has 14 residues. The CDR3 here is CASSPRPGSMAQYF. In DNA, the CDR3 is TGTGCCAGCAGCCCTCGCCCAGGGAGCATGGCGCAGTATTTT.

V gene TRBV3-1 combines with J gene TRBJ1-2; no firm D call. Per the germline V gene, CDR1 is LGHDT and CDR2 is YNNKEL (reference sequence). This CDR3 region has 17 residues. The V gene lost 3 bases and the J gene lost 4 bases, with 21 bases spanning the gap. CDR3 DNA sequence: TGTGCCAGCAGCCACAAGGGTGACACGGATTGTTGCTATGGCTACACCTTC. Residues: CASSHKGDTDCCYGYTF.

V and J are TRBV20-1 and TRBJ2-1; D gene unclear. Germline lookup yields CDR1 DFQATT and CDR2 SNEGSKA (reference sequence). This CDR3 spans 14 amino acids. Trimming stripped 5 bases from V and 5 bases from J, with 16 bases between. In DNA, the CDR3 is TGCAGTGCTCTCCGGGTAACAGTCCACAATGAGCAGTTCTTC. Amino acids: CSALRVTVHNEQFF.

This clonotype was observed once. The junction differs from germline at one of its ends, possibly a read error. The chain is built from TRBV6-2 or TRBV6-3 and TRBJ2-3; 7 positions match TRBD2. CDR3 length: 16 amino acids. Germline CDR1 is MNHEY and CDR2 is SVGEGT. The CDR3 DNA is TGTGCCAGCAGTTACGCCACTGGACTAGTCGTAGATACGCAGTTTTTT. This gives the protein CASSYATGLVVDTQFF.

V gene TRBV13 combines with J gene TRBJ2-4; 9 positions match TRBD1. CDR3 length: 17 residues. CDR1 PRHDT and CDR2 FYEKMQ come from the germline V gene (reference sequence). With 4 bases clipped from V and 2 bases from J, the junction kept 9 bases outside the gene matches. The CDR3 reads CASSWRQGDVTKNIQYF. CDR3 bases: TGTGCCAGCAGCTGGAGACAGGGGGACGTGACCAAAAACATTCAGTACTTC.

The rearrangement links TRBV27 to TRBJ1-2; 7 bases line up with TRBD1. The germline V gene has CDR1 MNHEY and CDR2 SMNVEV (reference sequence). This CDR3 is built from 13 residues. Trimming took 5 bases from V and 4 from J; bases not matched to a gene: 4. The CDR3 region is CASSNGQAYGYTF. The DNA of the CDR3 is TGTGCCAGCAGTAATGGACAGGCCTATGGCTACACCTTC.

CDR3 region: CSAYREIHEQYF. The CDR3 DNA reads as TGCAGTGCTTATCGGGAGATCCACGAGCAGTACTTC. The chain carries TRBV20-1 and TRBJ2-5; D perhaps matches TRBD2 (6 bases). The J call could be wrong; TRBJ2-7 is a better fit for the DNA end. The germline V gene encodes CDR1 DFQATT and CDR2 SNEGSKA (reference sequence). The CDR3 runs to 12 residues.

This clonotype has only a few counts. This chain joins TRBV20-1 and TRBJ2-1; TRBD2 agrees at 15 bases. CDR3 length equals 13 residues. Per germline, CDR1 DFQATT and CDR2 SNEGSKA (reference sequence). The CDR3 is CTAGLAGGNEQFF. The CDR3 DNA sequence: TGCACCGCCGGACTAGCGGGGGGGAATGAGCAGTTCTTC.